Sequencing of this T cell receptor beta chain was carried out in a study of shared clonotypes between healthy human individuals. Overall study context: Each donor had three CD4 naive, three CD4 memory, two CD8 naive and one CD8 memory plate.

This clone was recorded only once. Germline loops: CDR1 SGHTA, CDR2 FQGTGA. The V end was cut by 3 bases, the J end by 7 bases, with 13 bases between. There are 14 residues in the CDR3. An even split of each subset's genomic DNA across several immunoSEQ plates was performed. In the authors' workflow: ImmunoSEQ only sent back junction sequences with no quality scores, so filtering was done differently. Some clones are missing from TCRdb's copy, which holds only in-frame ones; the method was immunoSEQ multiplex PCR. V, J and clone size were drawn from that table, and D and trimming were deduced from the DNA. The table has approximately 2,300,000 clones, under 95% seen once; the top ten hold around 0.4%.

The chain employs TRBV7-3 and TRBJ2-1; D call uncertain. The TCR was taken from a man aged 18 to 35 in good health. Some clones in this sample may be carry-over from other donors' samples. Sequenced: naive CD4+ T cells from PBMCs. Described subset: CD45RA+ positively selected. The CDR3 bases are TGTGCCAGCAGCTTGGTCAGCCGGACGAATGAGCAGTTCTTC. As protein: CASSLVSRTNEQFF.